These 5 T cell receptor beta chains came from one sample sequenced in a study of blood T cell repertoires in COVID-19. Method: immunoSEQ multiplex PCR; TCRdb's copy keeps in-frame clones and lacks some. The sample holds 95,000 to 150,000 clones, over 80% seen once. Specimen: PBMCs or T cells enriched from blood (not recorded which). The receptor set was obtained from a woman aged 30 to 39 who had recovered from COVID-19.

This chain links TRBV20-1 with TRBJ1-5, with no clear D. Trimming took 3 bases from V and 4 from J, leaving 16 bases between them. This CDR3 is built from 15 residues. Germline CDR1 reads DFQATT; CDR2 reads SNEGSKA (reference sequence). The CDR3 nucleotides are TGCAGTGCTAGTGCCTCCGGGAGCCTTAATCAGCCCCAGCATTTT. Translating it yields CSASASGSLNQPQHF.

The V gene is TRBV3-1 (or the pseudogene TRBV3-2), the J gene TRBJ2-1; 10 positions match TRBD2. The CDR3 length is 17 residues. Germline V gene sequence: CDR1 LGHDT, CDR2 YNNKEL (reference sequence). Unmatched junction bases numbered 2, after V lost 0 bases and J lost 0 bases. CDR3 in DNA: TGTGCCAGCAGCCAAGATTCTAGCGGGAGCTCCTACAATGAGCAGTTCTTC. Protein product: CASSQDSSGSSYNEQFF.

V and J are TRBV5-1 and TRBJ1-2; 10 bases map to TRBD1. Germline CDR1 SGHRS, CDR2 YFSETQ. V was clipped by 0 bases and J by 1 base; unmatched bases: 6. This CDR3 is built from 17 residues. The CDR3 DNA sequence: TGCGCCAGCAGCTTGGGACAGGGGGCAGGGTTTAACTATGGCTACACCTTC. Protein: CASSLGQGAGFNYGYTF.

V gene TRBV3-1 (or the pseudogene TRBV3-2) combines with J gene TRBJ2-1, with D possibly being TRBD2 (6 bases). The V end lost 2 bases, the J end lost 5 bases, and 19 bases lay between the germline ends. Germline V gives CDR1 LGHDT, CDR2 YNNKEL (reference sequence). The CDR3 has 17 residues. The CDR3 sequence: CASSQPRGTLPHNEQFF. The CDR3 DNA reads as TGTGCCAGCAGCCAACCCCGGGGGACCCTGCCCCACAATGAGCAGTTCTTC.

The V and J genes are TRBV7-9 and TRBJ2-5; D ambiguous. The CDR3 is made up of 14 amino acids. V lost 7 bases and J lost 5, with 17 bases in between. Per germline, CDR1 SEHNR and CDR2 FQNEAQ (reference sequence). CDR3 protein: CASTRDSFAETQYF. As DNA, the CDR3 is TGTGCCAGCACCCGAGACTCCTTTGCGGAGACCCAGTACTTC.